Listed below are T cell receptor beta chains from one sample, sequenced in a study of blood T cell repertoires in COVID-19. The method was immunoSEQ multiplex PCR; TCRdb's version includes in-frame clones alone and lacks a portion of them. Of roughly 500,000 clones in the sample, around nine tenths are singletons; the top ten hold about 2%. The sequenced material came from PBMCs or T cells enriched from blood (not recorded which). The receptor source for this set is a woman between 40 and 50 years old who had recovered from COVID-19. Each CDR3 is given with its conserved first and last residue. The order of the fields is J gene, V gene, D gene, clone size, CDR3 protein, CDR3 DNA. The D gene is left open where the match is weak. Clone size, where shown, is once, few, many, or a class for clones that have expanded.

TRBJ1-2 | TRBV7-9 | . | . | CASSWVWSEGLGNGYTF | TGTGCCAGCAGTTGGGTTTGGAGTGAGGGTTTGGGTAATGGCTACACCTTC
TRBJ1-5 | TRBV18 | . | . | CASSPGRGGIDQPQHF | TGTGCCAGCTCACCCGGGAGGGGGGGCATTGATCAGCCCCAGCATTTT
TRBJ1-1 | TRBV9 | TRBD1 | few | CASSVSGGSTEAFF | TGTGCCAGCAGCGTATCAGGGGGGAGTACTGAAGCTTTCTTT
TRBJ1-1 | TRBV19 | . | once | CASSIQGNTEAFF | TGTGCCAGTAGTATCCAGGGAAACACTGAAGCTTTCTTT
TRBJ2-7 | TRBV4-3 | TRBD2 | . | CASSQDLLAGFPYEQYF | TGCGCCAGCAGCCAAGATCTGCTAGCGGGATTTCCCTACGAGCAGTACTTC
TRBJ2-3 | TRBV15 | TRBD2 | . | CATSRGASGSRGDTQYF | TGTGCCACCAGCAGAGGGGCTAGCGGGAGCAGGGGAGATACGCAGTATTTT
TRBJ2-1 | TRBV24-1 | . | . | CATSVPAGNEQFF | TGTGCCACCAGTGTCCCAGCAGGCAATGAGCAGTTCTTC
TRBJ2-7 | TRBV15 | TRBD1 | . | CATSRDGRTGDEQYF | TGTGCCACCAGCAGAGACGGACGGACAGGAGACGAGCAGTACTTC
TRBJ1-5 | TRBV12-5 | . | . | CASSGQNQPQHF | TGTGCTAGTTCTGGCCAAAATCAGCCCCAGCATTTT
TRBJ1-3 | TRBV7-2 | . | . | CASSLVGDSGNTIYF | TGTGCCAGCAGCTTAGTAGGGGATAGTGGAAACACCATATATTTT
TRBJ2-1 | TRBV11-3 | TRBD2 | . | CASSYSGRRAEQFF | TGTGCCAGCAGCTATAGCGGGAGACGGGCTGAGCAGTTCTTC
TRBJ2-1 | TRBV12-2 | . | . | CASRPTGTSGRLTEQFF | TGTGCAAGTCGCCCAACCGGGACTAGCGGGAGGCTGACTGAGCAGTTCTTC
TRBJ2-3 | TRBV12-5 | TRBD2 | . | CASGLFSGIGDTQYF | TGTGCTAGTGGCCTTTTTAGCGGGATTGGAGATACGCAGTATTTT
TRBJ2-1 | TRBV29-1 | TRBD2 | . | CSGSGRQGTNHEQFF | TGCAGCGGATCCGGGAGGCAGGGTACGAACCATGAGCAGTTCTTC
TRBJ1-1 | TRBV27 | TRBD1 | . | CASSPGTGGRTEAFF | TGTGCCAGCAGTCCCGGGACAGGGGGCCGCACTGAAGCTTTCTTT
TRBJ1-1 | TRBV6-5 | . | . | CASTRLGWTEAFF | TGTGCCAGCACCAGGCTGGGTTGGACTGAAGCTTTCTTT
TRBJ2-3 | TRBV7-9 | . | . | CASSSLGVSTDTQYF | TGTGCCAGCAGCTCCTTAGGGGTGAGCACAGATACGCAGTATTTT
TRBJ1-5 | TRBV5-6 | TRBD1 | once | CASSSGTGSGNQPQHF | TGTGCCAGCAGCTCCGGGACAGGGTCCGGGAATCAGCCCCAGCATTTT
TRBJ1-5 | TRBV12-3/TRBV12-4 | TRBD1 | . | CASNRDRGQPQHF | TGTGCCAGCAACCGGGACAGGGGTCAGCCCCAGCATTTT
TRBJ1-4 | TRBV9 | TRBD1 | . | CASSRGGHEKLFF | TGTGCCAGCAGCCGAGGGGGCCATGAAAAACTGTTTTTT
TRBJ1-5 | TRBV7-2 | . | once | CASSLAGLGNQPQHF | TGTGCCAGCAGCTTAGCCGGTCTAGGCAATCAGCCCCAGCATTTT
TRBJ1-4 | TRBV5-1 | . | . | CASSLAGGEGEKLFF | TGCGCCAGCAGCTTGGCTGGGGGCGAGGGTGAAAAACTGTTTTTT
TRBJ1-1 | TRBV27 | . | . | CASSFDSGAEAFF | TGTGCCAGCAGTTTTGATTCGGGTGCTGAAGCTTTCTTT
TRBJ2-7 | TRBV2 | TRBD1 | . | CASRVDRGIYEQYF | TGTGCCAGCAGGGTCGACAGGGGGATCTACGAGCAGTACTTC
TRBJ1-5 | TRBV10-3 | . | . | CAISDRQEQPQHF | TGTGCCATCAGTGACAGACAGGAACAGCCCCAGCATTTT
TRBJ2-1 | TRBV15 | . | . | CATSRRATYNEQFF | TGTGCCACCAGCAGAAGAGCAACCTACAATGAGCAGTTCTTC
TRBJ2-3 | TRBV5-6 | TRBD1 | . | CASSLVWDSRTPDTQYF | TGTGCCAGCAGCTTAGTCTGGGACAGTAGGACGCCAGATACGCAGTATTTT